Below, 3 T cell receptor beta chains from the same sample are listed, as sequenced in a study of a mutant IDH1 vaccine in newly diagnosed glioma. Time point of the sample: baseline, week 1 (first vaccination visit). Treatment specified: pre-vaccination baseline after standard-of-care therapy. TCRdb keeps only in-frame clones here, not all; method: immunoSEQ multiplex PCR. The sample has approximately 36,000 clones; over 85% are singletons. The source was PBMCs, collected from a glioma patient treated with radiotherapy, temozolomide or both. These TCRs come from a man younger than 30 with glioma.

The J gene is TRBJ1-1, the V gene TRBV5-1, with D maybe TRBD1 (5 bases). CDR1 SGHRS and CDR2 YFSETQ come from the germline V gene. The CDR3 consists of 14 residues. V was cut by 5 bases and J by 1 base, with 12 bases left in between. CDR3 protein: CASRARDGNTEAFF. CDR3 nucleotides: TGCGCCAGCAGAGCTAGGGACGGGAACACTGAAGCTTTCTTT. Filled out from reference TRBV5-1 and TRBJ1-1, the complete variable domain reads KAGVTQTPRYLIKTRGQQVTLSCSPISGHRSVSWYQQTPGQGLQFLFEYFSETQRNKGNFPGRFSGRQFSNSRSEMNVSTLELGDSALYLCASRARDGNTEAFFGQGTRLTVV.

This clone was detected once. This CDR3 is CASSPSEFAKNIQYF. The CDR3 region has the DNA TGTGCCAGTAGCCCTAGCGAGTTTGCCAAAAACATTCAGTACTTC. The V gene is TRBV19, the J gene TRBJ2-4; D possibly corresponds to TRBD2 (6 bases). Germline assignment: CDR1 LNHDA and CDR2 SQIVND (reference sequence). V lost 6 bases to trimming and J lost 1 base, with 13 bases between them. The CDR3 spans 15 residues.

This clone was seen only a few times. The J gene is TRBJ2-7, the V gene TRBV19, with D perhaps given as TRBD1 or TRBD2 (5 bases each). Germline loops: CDR1 LNHDA, CDR2 SQIVND (reference sequence). Trimming shortened V by 5 bases and J by 6 bases, and 17 bases separated the two germline ends. The CDR3 contains 14 residues. CDR3 protein: CASSPGTASREQYF. DNA for the CDR3: TGTGCCAGTAGTCCCGGGACGGCCTCCCGCGAGCAGTACTTC. Looking up the rest from reference TRBV19 and TRBJ2-7 gives the full variable domain: DGGITQSPKYLFRKEGQNVTLSCEQNLNHDAMYWYRQDPGQGLRLIYYSQIVNDFQKGDIAEGYSVSREKKESFPLTVTSAQKNPTAFYLCASSPGTASREQYFGPGTRLTVT.